This T cell receptor (beta chain) was captured by sequencing in a study of T cell responses to AZD1222 COVID-19 vaccine. Broader study findings: White British people made up most donors, females outnumbered males, and clonal diversity was possibly underestimated. A reported finding is that nearly half of spike-specific TCRs target unmutated variant regions. Among those given AZD1222, only 6 or 7 were seropositive at baseline. Every sample of the repertoires postdated the peak T cell response.

Here immunoSEQ multiplex PCR was the method, and the copy in TCRdb shows in-frame clones only, minus some. Here the sample spans about 130,000 clones, roughly 91% being singletons. The CDR3 has 15 residues. CDR1 and CDR2 (germline): MNHEY, SMNVEV (reference sequence). The V end was cut by 7 bases, the J end by 0 bases, with 13 bases between. This clone was counted between two and nine times. Its antigen is currently unknown. Here the sequenced sample was peripheral blood, taken on day 0 of AZD1222 vaccination. This TCR derives from an adult in good health. The chain joins TRBV27 to TRBJ1-3, with D hard to call. The CDR3 loop is CASMSHRSSGNTIYF. In nucleotides, the CDR3 is TGTGCCAGCATGTCACATCGAAGCTCTGGAAACACCATATATTTT.